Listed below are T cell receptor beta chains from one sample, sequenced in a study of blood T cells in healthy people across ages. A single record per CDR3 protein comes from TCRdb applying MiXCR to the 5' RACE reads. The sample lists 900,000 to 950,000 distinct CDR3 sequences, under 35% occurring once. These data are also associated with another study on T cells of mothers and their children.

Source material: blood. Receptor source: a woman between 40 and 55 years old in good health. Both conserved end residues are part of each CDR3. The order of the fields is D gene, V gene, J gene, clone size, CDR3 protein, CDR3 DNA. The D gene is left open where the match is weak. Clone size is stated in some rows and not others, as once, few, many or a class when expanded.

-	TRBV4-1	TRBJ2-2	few	CASSQERVSAYTGELFF	TGCGCCAGCAGCCAGGAGCGGGTCTCGGCATACACCGGGGAGCTGTTTTTT
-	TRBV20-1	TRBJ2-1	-	CSVFGSSSYNEQFF	TGCAGTGTCTTCGGTTCGAGCTCCTACAATGAGCAGTTCTTC
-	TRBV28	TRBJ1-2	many	CASSSGRGNYGYTF	TGTGCCAGCAGTTCCGGACGGGGGAACTATGGCTACACCTTC
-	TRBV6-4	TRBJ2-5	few	CASSEGPRETQYF	TGTGCCAGCAGTGAGGGACCCCGAGAGACCCAGTACTTC
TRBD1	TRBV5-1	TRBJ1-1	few	CASSDYRGDSTEAFF	TGCGCCAGCAGCGACTACAGGGGAGATTCCACTGAAGCTTTCTTT
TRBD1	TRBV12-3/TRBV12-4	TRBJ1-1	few	CASLGIQGPYEAFF	TGTGCCAGCCTGGGGATACAGGGGCCTTATGAAGCTTTCTTT
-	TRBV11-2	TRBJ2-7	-	CASSFDRTDLSYEQYF	TGTGCCAGCAGCTTTGACCGGACAGACCTTTCCTACGAGCAGTACTTC
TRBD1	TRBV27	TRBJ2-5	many	CASSVTGGWGQETQYF	TGTGCCAGCAGTGTGACAGGGGGCTGGGGGCAAGAGACCCAGTACTTC
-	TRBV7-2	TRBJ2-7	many	CASSLAFGRRGDYEQYF	TGTGCCAGCAGCTTAGCGTTCGGGCGGAGGGGGGACTACGAGCAGTACTTC
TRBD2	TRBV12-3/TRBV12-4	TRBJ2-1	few	CASSATSGGGSYNEQFF	TGTGCCAGCAGTGCGACTAGCGGGGGGGGCTCCTACAATGAGCAGTTCTTC